This T cell receptor beta chain was obtained from a study of T cell responses to AZD1222 COVID-19 vaccine. Study conclusions and caveats: Every sample of the repertoires postdated the peak T cell response. Mapped onto spike, vaccine-associated CD4 TCRs spanned it and were dominant at 160-218 and 743-854. Among the donors, most were white British and more were female, and clonal diversity was possibly underestimated.

Here immunoSEQ multiplex PCR was the method, and the copy in TCRdb shows in-frame clones only, minus some. The sample holds 75,000 to 100,000 clones, approximately 90% seen once. CDR3 size: 14 residues. V was pared by 3 bases and J by 6 bases, with 12 bases between. The germline V gene encodes CDR1 LNHDA and CDR2 SQIVND (reference sequence). About this clone itself: Its antigen remains unknown.

Pooled together were second doses at about 4 or about 12 weeks. The chain joins TRBV19 to TRBJ1-5, with D tentatively TRBD1 (5 bases). Sample: peripheral blood, taken 28 days after the second AZD1222 dose. This TCR came from an adult who received the AZD1222 COVID-19 vaccine. CDR3 sequence: CASSMLGVGQPQHF. For the CDR3, the DNA is TGTGCCAGTAGTATGTTAGGGGTGGGTCAGCCCCAGCATTTT.